The clone carrying this T cell receptor beta chain showed up many times. As yet, its antigen is unknown. Trimming left V 1 base short and J 7 bases short, with 10 bases between. The CDR3 runs to 14 residues. This entry is derived from a study of T cells in Graves' hyperthyroidism and ophthalmopathy. Broader study findings: Ophthalmopathy and stable hyperthyroidism were separated by a 13 V-J model. Most clonotypes that expanded in the thyroid above 0.001 also showed up in blood.

The TCR beta CDR3 regions underwent amplification using RNA transcripts as the source. TCR CDR3 regions were first amplified by RT-PCR with HTBI primers. In TCRdb, the multiplex PCR reads were re-called with MiXCR into one record per CDR3 protein. Seen here are about 180,000 distinct CDR3 sequences, over 15% observed once, and the top ten hold around 27%. Patients counted as stable if ophthalmopathy did not develop within 18 months. This receptor was taken from a woman aged 45-60 years with Graves' hyperthyroidism. The sequencing sample was made of blood. This chain links TRBV12-3 or TRBV12-4 with TRBJ2-2; D tentatively reads TRBD1 or TRBD2 (5 bases each). CDR3 region: CASSLGWGNGELFF. Written as DNA, the CDR3 is TGTGCCAGCAGTTTAGGATGGGGGAACGGGGAGCTGTTTTTT.